This TCR beta chain was observed in a study of T-cell memory formation after mild COVID-19. MiXCR, applied by TCRdb to the 5' RACE reads, yields one record per CDR3 protein. The data hold under 250,000 distinct CDR3 sequences, with less than 20% observed a single time. Sequenced material: PBMCs or a T cell subset sorted from them (not recorded which). The receptor was isolated from an adult woman who had mild COVID-19 (a few samples of this study predate the infection). Cell type and time point are not known.

The CDR3 protein is CSVALGSKNYGYTF. Here the CDR3 DNA reads TGCAGCGTTGCGCTGGGGTCGAAGAACTATGGCTACACCTTC. The J gene is TRBJ1-2, the V gene TRBV29-1; D not resolved. This CDR3 spans 14 amino acids. The germline CDR1 and CDR2 sequences are SQVTM and ANQGSEA. V lost 4 bases, J lost 2 bases, and 14 bases lay in between.